Below, 31 T cell receptor beta chains from the same sample are listed, as sequenced in a study of tumor-infiltrating lymphocytes in oesophageal squamous cell carcinoma. TCRdb processed the PCR reads anew with MiXCR; each CDR3 protein has one entry. This table has 12,000 or so distinct CDR3 sequences, around 52% appearing once. The sequencing input was esophageal tumor tissue. Receptor source: a female donor with esophageal squamous cell carcinoma.

V usage is TRBV7-8 and J usage is TRBJ2-5; perhaps D is TRBD1 or TRBD2 (6 bases each). Near its end, the DNA agrees better with TRBJ2-7, so the J call may be wrong. Germline CDR1 is SGHVS and CDR2 is FQNEAQ. The CDR3 is 14 amino acids. In DNA form, the CDR3 reads TGTGCCAGCAGGACCAATCGGGGGCGGTACGAGCAGTACTTC. Translated: CASRTNRGRYEQYF.

The J gene is TRBJ2-1, the V gene TRBV7-2, with D hard to call. V dropped 5 bases and J dropped 3 bases, with 14 bases sitting between them. This CDR3 has 15 residues. From germline, CDR1 is SGHTA and CDR2 FQGNSA. This chain's CDR3 is CASSPSQSLYNEQFF. As DNA, the CDR3 is TGTGCCAGCAGCCCGAGTCAGTCACTCTACAATGAGCAGTTCTTC.

The chain employs TRBV5-6 and TRBJ2-1; D not certain. The CDR3 length is 13 residues. CDR1 and CDR2 from the germline V gene are SGHDT and YYEEEE. V gave up 3 bases and J gave up 5 bases, with 9 bases separating them. CDR3 sequence: CASSSTLDNEQFF. The CDR3 DNA reads TGTGCCAGCAGCTCCACTTTGGACAATGAGCAGTTCTTC.

This clonotype was counted a few times. The conserved phenylalanine or tryptophan is not found at the CDR3 terminus, so this likely reflects a read error. The chain recombines TRBV19 with TRBJ2-1; D not resolved. The closer fit of TRBJ2-7 to the DNA end suggests the J call may be wrong. Germline lookup yields CDR1 LNHDA and CDR2 SQIVND (reference sequence). This CDR3 is built from 13 residues. CDR3: CASGESSYNEQYL. CDR3 bases: TGTGCCAGCGGAGAGAGCTCCTACAATGAGCAGTACTTG.

The rearrangement uses TRBV6-1 and TRBJ1-2, with TRBD1 matching 7 bases. The V gene end was trimmed by 7 bases and the J gene end by 4 bases; junction bases not matched to a gene: 6. Germline loops: CDR1 MNHNS, CDR2 SASEGT. This CDR3 is 13 amino acids long. CDR3 residues: CASTNRGAYGYTF. In nucleotides, the CDR3 is TGTGCCAGCACCAACAGGGGCGCCTATGGCTACACCTTC.

This clonotype is medium-sized (0.01 to 0.1%) by share. Its ends do not fully match the called genes, so a read error is possible. The rearrangement joins TRBV7-3 to TRBJ2-7; 11 bases map to TRBD2. From germline, CDR1 is SGHTA and CDR2 FQGTGA. The CDR3 has 17 amino acids. The CDR3 region is CASSVTGTSGLSYEQYF. The CDR3, as DNA: TGTGCCAGCAGCGTAACCGGGACTAGCGGATTATCCTACGAGCAGTACTTC.

The genes are TRBV7-8 and TRBJ2-4; D call uncertain. The J call may be in error: the DNA end matches TRBJ2-5 better. This CDR3 has 15 amino acids. From germline, CDR1 is SGHVS and CDR2 FQNEAQ. CDR3 nucleotide sequence: TGTGCCAGCAGCACCCGCTCAACTATACGGGCGACCCAGTACTTC. It encodes CASSTRSTIRATQYF.

The CDR3 spells CASTTHLGSGANVLTF. In nucleotides, the CDR3 is TGTGCCAGCACCACCCATCTGGGCTCTGGGGCCAACGTCCTGACTTTC. The rearrangement joins TRBV28 to TRBJ2-6; no reliable D call. Germline V gives CDR1 MDHEN, CDR2 SYDVKM. Trimming took off 7 bases at V and 0 bases at J, with 13 bases between the two ends. The CDR3 runs to 16 residues.

The chain links TRBV11-2 to TRBJ2-1; perhaps D is TRBD1 or TRBD2 (6 bases each). The CDR3 extends over 16 amino acids. V was shortened by 3 bases and J by 9 bases, with 21 bases between the two germline ends. CDR1 and CDR2 (germline): SGHAT, FQNNGV. The DNA for the CDR3 is TGTGCCAGCAGCTTTGGGGGGCGAGTGGGGGGCGGTGAGCAGTTCTTC. Its protein product is CASSFGGRVGGGEQFF.

This clonotype occurred a few times. V gene TRBV7-2 combines with J gene TRBJ2-3, with 11 bases that match TRBD1. CDR3 size: 17 residues. Germline V gene sequence: CDR1 SGHTA, CDR2 FQGNSA. With V trimmed by 1 base and J by 2 bases, 5 bases remained unmatched. The CDR3, as DNA: TGTGCCAGCAGCTTAGTTGGGACAGGGGGTTTCACAGATACGCAGTATTTT. Translated, it gives CASSLVGTGGFTDTQYF.

In its sample, this clonotype was seen a few times. The final CDR3 position lacks the conserved phenylalanine or tryptophan, pointing to a likely read error. The limits of the CDR3 on the DNA are not certain, so only TCRdb's listed CDR3 is given. The gene calls are TRBV28 and TRBJ2-3; the table's D gene call, TRBD2, was not cross checked with the DNA. The CDR3 sequence runs 16 residues, both termini included. The germline V gene has CDR1 MDHEN and CDR2 SYDVKM. This CDR3 reads CASREASGVNEQFFGP.

V usage is TRBV7-3 and J usage is TRBJ2-3; D gene uncertain. Trimming removed 3 bases at V and 3 bases at J, with 7 bases between. The CDR3 is 13 amino acids. Germline CDR1 and CDR2: SGHTA and FQGTGA. The CDR3 sequence: CASSFRPTDTQYF. DNA of the CDR3: TGTGCCAGCAGCTTCAGGCCAACAGATACGCAGTATTTT.

V is TRBV29-1 and J is TRBJ2-7; D is ambiguous. Trimming left V 7 bases short and J 6 bases short, with 22 bases between. CDR1 is SQVTM, CDR2 ANQGSEA, per germline. The CDR3 runs 14 residues. The CDR3 is CSALGLGGISEQYF. The CDR3 DNA is TGCAGCGCCCTGGGTTTGGGTGGTATAAGCGAGCAGTACTTC.

The gene calls are TRBV12-3 or TRBV12-4 and TRBJ2-3; a weak D match, TRBD2 (6 bases). The CDR3 length is 14 residues. V lost 6 bases, J lost 4 bases, and 14 bases lay in between. The CDR3 spells CASRQTRGADTQYF. The DNA for the CDR3 is TGTGCCAGCAGGCAGACTAGGGGAGCAGATACGCAGTATTTT.

This chain joins TRBV7-2 and TRBJ2-7, with unresolved D. The J call may be mistaken, given a closer DNA end match to TRBJ2-5. The germline gives CDR1 SGHTA, CDR2 FQGNSA. The length of the CDR3 is 13 residues. Written as DNA, the CDR3 is TGTGCCAGCAGCGCTTTGACCCAAGAGACCCAGTACTTC. This translates into CASSALTQETQYF.

The table lists this clonotype with many counts. This clone may be a read error of a much larger clone one base away. Here the CDR3 reads CASSVGSGGADEQYF. The CDR3, as DNA: TGTGCCAGCAGTGTCGGTAGCGGGGGGGCGGATGAGCAGTACTTC. This chain links TRBV6-4 with TRBJ2-4; 11 bases match TRBD2. Germline values: CDR1 MRHNA, CDR2 SNTAGT. This CDR3 contains 15 residues. V trimming: 4 bases; J trimming: 13 bases; junction bases outside the gene matches: 12.

This clonotype was seen at least ten times. The chain combines TRBV28 with TRBJ1-5, with D possibly matching TRBD1 (5 bases). CDR3 length: 13 residues. The V end lost 5 bases, the J end lost 11 bases, and 16 bases lay between the germline ends. Germline V gene data show CDR1 as MDHEN and CDR2 as SYDVKM. As DNA, the CDR3 is TGTGCCAGCAGTGGGGGGGAGTCCTTATCCCAGCATTTT. This encodes CASSGGESLSQHF.

This clonotype was recorded at least ten times. The rearrangement joins TRBV28 to TRBJ2-1, with 8 bases aligning to TRBD1. The V gene end was trimmed by 10 bases and the J gene end by 9 bases; junction bases not matched to a gene: 11. Germline assignment: CDR1 MDHEN and CDR2 SYDVKM. The CDR3 spans 13 residues. The CDR3 DNA follows: TGTGCCACCGTGGGGCAGGGGGCAGCTGAGCAGTTCTTC. Translating it yields CATVGQGAAEQFF.

As regards this clonotype: The conserved phenylalanine or tryptophan normally closing the CDR3 is absent here, so this likely arose from a read error. No DNA is shown, since the ends of the CDR3 on it are uncertain; the CDR3 is the one TCRdb lists. The chain couples TRBV7-6 to TRBJ2-5; the tabulated D call, TRBD1, remains unverified against the DNA. The CDR3 is 16 amino acids in total, end residues counted. Germline V gene data show CDR1 as SGHVS and CDR2 as FNYEAQ. CDR3 protein: CASSFVNRPYEQYFGN.

The chain recombines TRBV9 with TRBJ2-5; 10 bases align to TRBD2. Germline lookup yields CDR1 SGDLS and CDR2 YYNGEE. This CDR3 has 14 residues. The trim removed 3 bases at V and 13 bases at J, leaving 12 bases unmatched. The CDR3 loop reads CASSGASGGAIPYF. CDR3 nucleotides: TGTGCCAGCAGCGGCGCCAGCGGGGGGGCCATTCCGTACTTC. Full variable domain (outside the CDR3, taken from reference TRBV9 and TRBJ2-5): DSGVTQTPKHLITATGQRVTLRCSPRSGDLSVYWYQQSLDQGLQFLIQYYNGEERAKGNILERFSAQQFPDLHSELNLSSLELGDSALYFCASSGASGGAIPYFGPGTRLLVL.

In its sample, this clonotype is medium-sized. The chain combines TRBV12-3 or TRBV12-4 with TRBJ2-1; 8 bases agree with TRBD2. V was clipped by 6 bases and J by 11 bases; unmatched bases: 9. The CDR3 extends over 13 amino acids. The CDR3 coding sequence is TGTGCCAGCAGCCCAGGACTAGCTATCAAGCAGTTCTTC. It encodes CASSPGLAIKQFF.

This clonotype was seen repeatedly, ten times or more. Given a much more abundant clone one base away, this may be a read error. The CDR3 spells CASSYLALDRNEQYF. DNA of the CDR3: TGTGCCAGCAGTTACCTAGCGTTAGACCGCAATGAGCAGTACTTC. The rearrangement links TRBV6-2 or TRBV6-3 to TRBJ2-5; D may be TRBD2 (6 bases). The germline CDR1 and CDR2 sequences are MNHEY and SVGEGT. Trimming took 2 bases from V and 11 from J, leaving 21 bases between them. The CDR3 is 15 residues long.

This clonotype was counted between two and nine times. This may come from a read error, since a much larger clone is one base off. V and J are TRBV28 and TRBJ2-3; TRBD1 aligns across 7 bases. V was pared by 4 bases and J by 14 bases, with 12 bases of the junction left unmatched. Per the germline V gene, CDR1 is MDHEN and CDR2 is SYDVKM. CDR3 length equals 13 residues. The CDR3 sequence: CASSSRGTGELYF. The CDR3 DNA sequence: TGTGCCAGCAGTTCCAGGGGGACCGGGGAGCTGTATTTT.

This clonotype has only one observation. This chain joins TRBV30 and TRBJ2-1; the D call may be TRBD1 or TRBD2 (5 bases each). The J call could be wrong; TRBJ2-7 is a better fit for the DNA end. This CDR3 is built from 12 residues. Germline CDR1 and CDR2: GTSNPN and SVGIG (reference sequence). The CDR3 region has the DNA TGTGCCTGGGGGACCGCGGCGTACGAGCAGTACTTC. Protein: CAWGTAAYEQYF.

The chain recombines TRBV6-2 or TRBV6-3 with TRBJ2-1; 14 bases agree with TRBD2. The DNA matches TRBJ2-7 better at its end, which makes the J call doubtful. The germline V gene has CDR1 MNHEY and CDR2 SVGEGT. This CDR3 has 15 amino acids. DNA of the CDR3: TGTGCCAGCAGGGGACTAGCGGGAGCCCCCTACGAGCAGTACTTC. Protein sequence: CASRGLAGAPYEQYF.

The J gene is TRBJ2-5, the V gene TRBV5-1, with D perhaps TRBD2 (6 bases). The closer fit of TRBJ2-7 to the DNA end suggests the J call may be wrong. This CDR3 has 15 residues. Germline CDR1 is SGHRS and CDR2 is YFSETQ. CDR3 bases: TGCGCCAGCAGCTTGGCGTACGGGAGTCTATACGAGCAGTACTTC. This sequence encodes CASSLAYGSLYEQYF.

This chain joins TRBV2 and TRBJ2-7; D is unclear. The germline gives CDR1 SNHLY, CDR2 FYNNEI. The CDR3 totals 11 residues. The V end lost 10 bases, the J end lost 3 bases, and 10 bases lay between the germline ends. CDR3 in amino acids: CAIRVLYEQYF. CDR3 in DNA: TGTGCCATCCGGGTTCTCTACGAGCAGTACTTC. Filled out from reference TRBV2 and TRBJ2-7, the complete variable domain reads EPEVTQTPSHQVTQMGQEVILRCVPISNHLYFYWYRQILGQKVEFLVSFYNNEISEKSEIFDDQFSVERPDGSNFTLKIRSTKLEDSAMYFCAIRVLYEQYFGPGTRLTVT.

There are many counts of this clonotype. Since a much larger clone is just one base distant, this may be a read error. V gene TRBV7-7 combines with J gene TRBJ2-7; TRBD2 aligns across 7 bases. This CDR3 comprises 19 residues. Germline CDR1 SSHAT, CDR2 FNYEAQ (reference sequence). The CDR3 reads CASSPRRATGGALNNEQYF. The CDR3 coding sequence is TGTGCTAGCAGCCCCCGCAGGGCTACGGGAGGCGCTTTAAACAATGAGCAGTACTTC.

The chain joins TRBV14 to TRBJ2-1, with 8 bases lining up with TRBD2. The V gene's germline CDR1 is SGHDN and CDR2 FVKESK. The CDR3 runs 17 residues. V trimming: 0 bases; J trimming: 3 bases; junction bases outside the gene matches: 7. CDR3 sequence (DNA): TGTGCCAGCAGCCAAGAGTATCGACTAGCGTACTACAATGAGCAGTTCTTC. Translating gives CASSQEYRLAYYNEQFF.

CDR3 bases: TGTGCCAGCAGTTTTACCGTAGGAGATCCGGGTGGCGGCTACACCTTC. As protein: CASSFTVGDPGGGYTF. V is TRBV12-3 or TRBV12-4 and J is TRBJ1-2, with D unclear. With 3 bases removed from V and 8 bases from J, the gap between germline ends came to 22 bases. This CDR3 comprises 16 residues.

Points on this clonotype: This likely comes from a read error, as the CDR3 has no conserved phenylalanine or tryptophan at its end. It is unclear where the CDR3 begins or ends on the DNA, so no DNA is shown, and the CDR3 is as TCRdb lists it. The chain uses TRBV7-2 and TRBJ2-6; no check of the table's D call, TRBD2, against the DNA was made. The germline CDR1 and CDR2 sequences are SGHTA and FQGNSA. Counting both end residues, the CDR3 totals 17 amino acids. CDR3 sequence: CASSVTSGVNNEQFFGP.